The 18 T cell receptor beta chains in this list originate from one sample, sequenced in a study of blood T cells in healthy people across ages. A second PCR of 7 to 11 cycles used a sample-barcoded 5' primer and a J-beta primer mix. A single record per CDR3 protein comes from TCRdb applying MiXCR to the 5' RACE reads. Here the sample spans fewer than 2,000,000 distinct CDR3 sequences, 35% to 50% being singletons. The source material was blood. The receptors were gathered from a human donor in good health.

A word on this clonotype: One end of the junction is discordant with germline, which a read error may explain. This rearrangement joins TRBV6-5 to TRBJ1-4; D not resolved. This CDR3 has 16 residues. In germline, CDR1 is MNHEY, CDR2 SVGAGI. The CDR3 loop reads CASSYTAGFHNEKRFF. In nucleotides, the CDR3 is TGTGCCAGCAGTTACACCGCCGGCTTCCATAATGAAAAACGGTTTTTT.

V gene TRBV7-2 combines with J gene TRBJ2-7, with D tentatively TRBD1 or TRBD2 (5 bases each). This CDR3 has 13 residues. V was trimmed by 7 bases and J by 3 bases, leaving 13 bases between them. In germline, CDR1 is SGHTA, CDR2 FQGNSA. This chain's CDR3 is CASTQGRNYEQYF. The CDR3, as DNA: TGTGCCAGCACCCAGGGACGGAACTACGAGCAGTACTTC. Full variable domain (outside the CDR3, taken from reference TRBV7-2 and TRBJ2-7): GAGVSQSPSNKVTEKGKDVELRCDPISGHTALYWYRQSLGQGLEFLIYFQGNSAPDKSGLPSDRFSAERTGGSVSTLTIQRTQQEDSAVYLCASTQGRNYEQYFGPGTRLTVT.

The rearrangement links TRBV20-1 to TRBJ1-2, with D possibly matching TRBD1 (6 bases). The length of the CDR3 is 16 residues. Germline assignment: CDR1 DFQATT and CDR2 SNEGSKA (reference sequence). The V and J ends lost 0 bases and 8 bases respectively, with 22 bases between them. The CDR3 protein is CSARDPAWTEDKGYTF. The CDR3 DNA is TGCAGTGCTAGAGATCCCGCCTGGACAGAGGATAAAGGCTACACCTTC.

The table lists this clonotype with a few counts. The chain combines TRBV14 with TRBJ2-5; D might be TRBD1 or TRBD2, each matching 6 bases. Between the trimmed V and J ends, which lost 4 bases and 9 bases, there was a span of 21 bases. The CDR3 extends over 15 amino acids. Looked up from germline, CDR1 is SGHDN and CDR2 is FVKESK. CDR3 amino acids: CASSPQGPVGGAQYF. The CDR3 bases are TGTGCCAGCAGCCCACAGGGCCCGGTAGGAGGGGCCCAGTACTTC.

In this sample, this clonotype turned up a few times. This sequence joins TRBV7-2 and TRBJ1-5, with a possible D match to TRBD1 (6 bases). Trimming stripped 1 base from V and 4 bases from J, with 11 bases between. The CDR3 covers 15 residues. In germline, CDR1 is SGHTA, CDR2 FQGNSA. CDR3 sequence: CASSLGTTGNQPQHF. CDR3 DNA: TGTGCCAGCAGCTTAGGGACAACAGGGAATCAGCCCCAGCATTTT.

In this sample, this clonotype turned up once. This chain uses TRBV5-1 with TRBJ2-3, with D uncertain. From germline, CDR1 is SGHRS and CDR2 YFSETQ. Trimming took off 0 bases at V and 0 bases at J, with 8 bases between the two ends. This CDR3 spans 15 amino acids. CDR3 bases: TGCGCCAGCAGCTTGGCCTTTCTCAGCACAGATACGCAGTATTTT. It codes for CASSLAFLSTDTQYF.

In this sample, this clonotype turned up once. This chain joins TRBV2 and TRBJ1-2; unclear D gene. V was clipped by 2 bases and J by 3 bases, with 4 bases between them. This CDR3 region has 12 residues. CDR1 and CDR2 (germline): SNHLY, FYNNEI. CDR3: CASSEKDYGYTF. CDR3 nucleotides: TGTGCCAGCAGTGAAAAAGACTATGGCTACACCTTC.

V and J are TRBV4-1 and TRBJ2-2, with D uncertain. CDR1 is MGHRA, CDR2 YSYEKL, per germline. The V end lost 4 bases, the J end lost 6 bases, and 15 bases lay between the germline ends. The CDR3 spans 15 residues. In nucleotides, the CDR3 is TGCGCCAGCAGCCGGGAAAGTGGGTTTTCCGGGGAGCTGTTTTTT. This sequence encodes CASSRESGFSGELFF.

The CDR3 loop reads CASSSPGHFPNEQFF. The CDR3 region has the DNA TGTGCCAGCAGCTCCCCGGGACACTTTCCCAATGAGCAGTTCTTC. The V and J genes are TRBV7-9 and TRBJ2-1; D is possibly TRBD1 (6 bases). Germline V gene lookup returns CDR1 SEHNR and CDR2 FQNEAQ (reference sequence). V lost 4 bases, J lost 6 bases, and 16 bases lay in between. The CDR3 is 15 residues long.

This clonotype was observed a few times. An end of the junction differs from the germline gene, which may be a read error. The V and J genes are TRBV25-1 and TRBJ1-2; 7 bases are a match to TRBD1. The CDR3 contains 13 residues. The germline V gene has CDR1 MGHDK and CDR2 SYGVNS. CDR3 residues: CTSREGQAWGYTF. CDR3 DNA: TGTACCAGCAGGGAAGGACAGGCTTGGGGCTACACCTTC.

The chain uses TRBV11-2 and TRBJ2-5, with 7 bases matching TRBD1. The better agreement between TRBJ2-7 and the DNA end casts doubt on the J call. The CDR3 totals 13 residues. The V gene's germline CDR1 is SGHAT and CDR2 FQNNGV. CDR3 loop: CASSSMGQLEQYF. For the CDR3, the DNA is TGTGCCAGCAGCTCCATGGGACAGCTCGAGCAGTACTTC.

The rearrangement joins TRBV12-3 or TRBV12-4 to TRBJ2-5; 9 nucleotides match TRBD1. Unmatched junction bases numbered 10, after V lost 5 bases and J lost 3 bases. The CDR3 contains 16 residues. The chain's CDR3 is CASSLAGTGSEETQYF. In DNA form, the CDR3 reads TGTGCCAGCAGTCTCGCCGGGACAGGGTCGGAAGAGACCCAGTACTTC.

This clonotype has only a few counts. The chain is built from TRBV11-1 and TRBJ2-3; 7 bases fit TRBD1. The CDR3 runs to 21 residues. In germline, CDR1 is SGHAT, CDR2 FQDESV (reference sequence). Trimming removed 6 bases from V and 2 bases from J; junction bases left unmatched: 26. This chain's CDR3 is CASRELGQPLSSLTNTDTQYF. For the CDR3, the DNA is TGTGCCAGCAGAGAACTGGGACAGCCACTGAGCAGCTTAACTAACACAGATACGCAGTATTTT.

J is TRBJ2-1 and V is TRBV29-1, with 7 bases identical to TRBD1. Germline CDR1 and CDR2: SQVTM and ANQGSEA. CDR3 size: 16 residues. After removal of 0 bases from V and 1 base from J, the junction contained 6 bases not matched to a gene. In DNA form, the CDR3 reads TGCAGCGTTGAAGAAGCTGGGACAGATTCCTACAATGAGCAGTTCTTC. This codes for CSVEEAGTDSYNEQFF.

The table lists this clonotype with a few counts. J is TRBJ2-5 and V is TRBV15; perhaps TRBD2 as D (5 bases). The germline V gene has CDR1 LNHNV and CDR2 YYDKDF (reference sequence). The CDR3 consists of 13 residues. Trimming shortened V by 5 bases and J by 4 bases, and 11 bases separated the two germline ends. CDR3 residues: CATSAVGGETQYF. For the CDR3, the DNA is TGTGCCACCAGCGCCGTAGGAGGAGAGACCCAGTACTTC.

This clonotype was found a few times. The chain links TRBV7-9 to TRBJ1-2; D ambiguous. V was pared by 6 bases and J by 8 bases, with 25 bases between. There are 16 residues in the CDR3. Per germline, CDR1 SEHNR and CDR2 FQNEAQ (reference sequence). Here the CDR3 reads CASSTGRVGQIEGYTF. CDR3 nucleotide sequence: TGTGCCAGCAGTACTGGAAGGGTCGGCCAAATTGAGGGCTACACCTTC. The full variable domain, rest sourced from reference TRBV7-9 and TRBJ1-2, is DTGVSQNPRHKITKRGQNVTFRCDPISEHNRLYWYRQTLGQGPEFLTYFQNEAQLEKSRLLSDRFSAERPKGSFSTLEIQRTEQGDSAMYLCASSTGRVGQIEGYTFGSGTRLTVV.

The V and J genes are TRBV11-2 and TRBJ2-1; either TRBD1 or TRBD2 may supply D (5 bases each). Trimming stripped 3 bases from V and 5 bases from J, with 20 bases between. CDR1 and CDR2 (germline): SGHAT, FQNNGV. The CDR3 has 17 residues. CDR3 amino acids: CASSFPIGDLFDNEQFF. The CDR3 DNA sequence: TGTGCCAGCAGCTTCCCTATTGGGGACCTCTTTGACAATGAGCAGTTCTTC.

This clonotype turned up a few times. V and J are TRBV7-2 and TRBJ1-6, with D hard to call. Germline CDR1 reads SGHTA; CDR2 reads FQGNSA. The CDR3 is 15 amino acids. V was trimmed by 5 bases and J by 7 bases, leaving 15 bases between them. The chain's CDR3 is CASSLWNAANSPLHF. The CDR3 DNA reads TGTGCCAGCAGCCTATGGAATGCGGCGAATTCACCCCTCCACTTT. The variable domain in full, completed from reference TRBV7-2 and TRBJ1-6, reads GAGVSQSPSNKVTEKGKDVELRCDPISGHTALYWYRQSLGQGLEFLIYFQGNSAPDKSGLPSDRFSAERTGGSVSTLTIQRTQQEDSAVYLCASSLWNAANSPLHFGNGTRLTVT.